The sequence of this T cell receptor beta chain was determined in a study of cytomegalovirus exposure and HLA in healthy donors. The PCR used 60 Vbeta and 13 Jbeta primers. TCRdb's table, derived via immunoSEQ multiplex PCR, lists solely in-frame clones and lacks some. The data show 85,000 to 130,000 clones, roughly 9.1% seen once. Notes on the study in general: Investigators reported some 150 TCR beta chains as tied to cytomegalovirus.

This clone was counted only a few times. Its antigen is undetermined. This CDR3 is also generated by other DNA sequences in the sample. The CDR3 totals 16 residues. V lost 4 bases and J lost 2, with 18 bases in between. Germline V gene data show CDR1 as MNHNY and CDR2 as SVGAGI (reference sequence). The sequencing sample was made of PBMCs. The chain uses TRBV6-6 and TRBJ2-7, with D tentatively TRBD2 (5 bases). This receptor was obtained from a man between 35 and 55 years old in good health and CMV-seropositive. CDR3 loop: CASSSQTRTPAYEQYF. DNA of the CDR3: TGTGCCAGCAGTTCCCAAACTAGAACCCCCGCCTACGAGCAGTACTTC.